This is a list of T cell receptor beta chains from one sample in a study of CD8+CD57+ T cells in acquired aplastic anemia. TCRdb re-derived calls from the reads in MiXCR, one entry per CDR3 protein. The data contain over 150,000 distinct CDR3 sequences, 70% to 80% of them seen just once; the ten biggest clones take up around 45%. Material: sorted CD4+, CD8+, or CD8+CD57+ T cells (not recorded which) from PBMCs. These receptors all stem from a human donor with aplastic anemia. Each CDR3 is given with its conserved first and last residue. Each record gives: CDR3 protein, V gene.

cdr3_aa: CASSLRGPTYNEQFF
v_call: TRBV7-3

cdr3_aa: CASSPQVSYEQYF
v_call: TRBV19

cdr3_aa: CASSRGNTEAFF
v_call: TRBV7-2

cdr3_aa: CASSWRLGELFF
v_call: TRBV13

cdr3_aa: CATSSHLSYEQYF
v_call: TRBV15

cdr3_aa: CASRAVSAQPQHF
v_call: TRBV6-1

cdr3_aa: CASSELQGATGELFF
v_call: TRBV6-1

cdr3_aa: CASSLGVVNSPLHF
v_call: TRBV7-9

cdr3_aa: CSAQRSGGTGELFF
v_call: TRBV20-1

cdr3_aa: CASSLFERDSPLHF
v_call: TRBV19

cdr3_aa: CSAGSLMNTEAFF
v_call: TRBV20-1

cdr3_aa: CASSLEPRGEGHEQFF
v_call: TRBV5-6

cdr3_aa: CASSGGGQGEQYF
v_call: TRBV2

cdr3_aa: CASSEDSTGELFF
v_call: TRBV6-4

cdr3_aa: CATLTGGNQNTEAFF
v_call: TRBV10-3

cdr3_aa: CASSIRLAGDYEQYF
v_call: TRBV7-9

cdr3_aa: CASRPTGGVYEQYF
v_call: TRBV19

cdr3_aa: CASSAGTSYEQYF
v_call: TRBV6-6

cdr3_aa: CASGGDNNEQFF
v_call: TRBV6-4

cdr3_aa: CASSFQVNTEAFF
v_call: TRBV12-3/TRBV12-4

cdr3_aa: CASSQAGSAIYGYTF
v_call: TRBV4-1

cdr3_aa: CASRGGTGPDYNSPLHF
v_call: TRBV5-1

cdr3_aa: CASSSDTTGNYGYTF
v_call: TRBV7-6

cdr3_aa: CAIRSGQGREISGNTIYF
v_call: TRBV10-3

cdr3_aa: CASSVRPLEGYTF
v_call: TRBV2

cdr3_aa: CASSLAGNGQPQHF
v_call: TRBV11-2

cdr3_aa: CASTDRDYEQYF
v_call: TRBV2

cdr3_aa: CASSRSGEAFF
v_call: TRBV25-1

cdr3_aa: CASSRGQGASTEAFF
v_call: TRBV7-9

cdr3_aa: CASNGGAHYGYTF
v_call: TRBV25-1

cdr3_aa: CASSVVAGGDEQYF
v_call: TRBV10-2

cdr3_aa: CASSFLAGAHNEQFF
v_call: TRBV5-6

cdr3_aa: CASSEPTSSGNTIYF
v_call: TRBV25-1

cdr3_aa: CSARGTGLGEQYF
v_call: TRBV20-1

cdr3_aa: CASSGGQGDELYF
v_call: TRBV10-3

cdr3_aa: CASSYQSGGAYNEQFF
v_call: TRBV7-8

cdr3_aa: CAIGRGQGNYGYTF
v_call: TRBV19

cdr3_aa: CASTPRSLAGGTTGELFF
v_call: TRBV7-2

cdr3_aa: CASRVTRQAPNYGYTF
v_call: TRBV19

cdr3_aa: CASSPVMLEAFF
v_call: TRBV12-3/TRBV12-4

cdr3_aa: CASSMRGYEQYF
v_call: TRBV19

cdr3_aa: CARSFGPGNTEAFF
v_call: TRBV7-9

cdr3_aa: CASSQDWVGETQYF
v_call: TRBV4-3

cdr3_aa: CASRFTDTQYF
v_call: TRBV10-3

cdr3_aa: CASSGLGLRVETQYF
v_call: TRBV2

cdr3_aa: CASSLVRSGLEAFF
v_call: TRBV27

cdr3_aa: CASSQDSAYNEQFF
v_call: TRBV7-3

cdr3_aa: CASSLKGSGTDTQYF
v_call: TRBV7-3

cdr3_aa: CASTMRGPGQRIGGYTF
v_call: TRBV19

cdr3_aa: CSVRSGGSSTDTQYF
v_call: TRBV29-1

cdr3_aa: CASSYSGLGEQYF
v_call: TRBV6-5

cdr3_aa: CASSSSWTASNTEAFF
v_call: TRBV7-2

cdr3_aa: CASSNPGQGLYEQYF
v_call: TRBV19

cdr3_aa: CSASRDRNTEAFF
v_call: TRBV20-1